This T cell receptor (beta chain) was sequenced for a study of shared clonotypes between healthy human individuals (dated by TCRdb to between 2020 and 2021). Background on the whole study: The cohort comprised two women and three men aged 18 to 49 years. To estimate repertoire size and how much clonotypes are shared between individuals, the study performed deep sequencing of blood TCR repertoires from a handful of healthy adults. For each donor, CD4 naive and CD4 memory were each run on three plates, CD8 naive on two plates, and CD8 memory on one plate. To increase sequencing depth and limit assay-specific biases, different laboratories used diverse techniques to prepare libraries and sequence TCR repertoires. Between about 0.9 and 9 billion PBMCs per donor were obtained by leukapheresis. Overall results and qualifications from the work: Only blood was sampled, and tissue TCR repertoires likely differ from those in blood. Across a handful of donors, approximately 5% of naive CD4, over 3% of naive CD8, under 2.5% of memory CD4, and approximately 0.4% of memory CD8 clonotypes were shared. Pairwise subsampling led to the expectation that sequencing depth would affect the degree of clonotype sharing among donors. Compared with non-shared clonotypes, the clonotypes found in all four sorted-subset donors had higher generation probabilities. The small number of donors limited the genetic and exposure-history diversity represented. Even with the large sequencing depth, rarefaction of the sorted-subset datasets indicated that sequencing was incomplete. Estimated clonotype richness was generally larger for naive than for memory subsets.

CD8 naive samples were CD45RO-negative cells positively selected for CCR7, giving a CD45RA+CCR7+ population that excluded TemRA cells. Healthy HIV-negative adults with no recently reported acute infections or vaccinations were included as donors. Only Caucasian adults living in Nashville, Tennessee, USA were represented among the donors. Blood was obtained by leukapheresis, after which PBMCs were separated by Ficoll-Histopaque density gradient centrifugation and cryopreserved in liquid nitrogen vapor phase. Purity and quantity of every magnetically sorted T cell population were checked by analytical flow cytometry. Genomic DNA was isolated from each sorted fraction and quantified by UV absorbance on a Nanodrop 2000c. On this clone: Its binding antigen is unknown. No base qualities exist here, and no much larger clone lies one base off it.

V is trimmed back by 5 bases and J by 2 bases, and the junction contains 6 bases that no gene match accounts for. The CDR3 runs 15 residues from the cysteine to the phenylalanine. The only DNA kept is the CDR3, 45 bases in frame from the first base. From the germline V gene, CDR1 is SGHVS and CDR2 is FQNEAQ. Using the deep immunoSEQ assay, TCR CDR3 regions were amplified from genomic DNA by multiplex PCR. Genomic DNA extracted from each cell subset was distributed evenly over all wells of several immunoSEQ 96-well plates, and each plate served as one replicate. Each replicate PCR for sorted subsets received about 210 ng genomic DNA, equal to about 30,000 T cell genomes. The purified libraries were quantified using a Qubit 3.0 fluorometer, sized with a Bioanalyzer 2100, and then quantified again using the KAPA Library Quantification kit. Each immunoSEQ 96-well plate was sequenced on its own single-read 150-cycle Illumina NextSeq 550 flow cell. Processing in the source paper ran as follows. Because only junctional sequences without quality scores were contained in the immunoSEQ output, filtering matching that applied to full-length reads could not be performed. To assign V/J genes and CDR3, sequences were annotated against IMGT germline references using PyIR, a Python wrapper for IgBLAST v1.9. Reads were removed for weak V/J assignments (E-value above 1e-6), missing CDR3, stop codons, out-of-frame junctions, or ambiguous translated residues. V3J clonotypes were defined as sequences sharing an identical inferred V gene, J gene, and CDR3 amino acid sequence. The percentage overlap between two repertoires was calculated by dividing the number of shared unique clonotypes by the size of the smaller repertoire. RTK rarefaction, the Chao1 estimator, and Recon v2.1 estimates of unobserved clonotypes were used to assess repertoire richness. OLGA was used to compute generation probabilities for all TCRbeta clonotypes that the gDNA method yielded from a handful of donors. TCRdb provides this immuneACCESS table in a form limited to in-frame rearrangements. Some clones are lacking; in checked studies, under half of them reflect an unresolved V gene, and why the rest are absent is not known. V, J and clone size are taken as reported in that table, and D and trimming were inferred from the DNA itself. Present in this sample are about 2.2 million clones, around 93% of which were seen just once. The ten largest clones take up under 2% of the sample.

What was sequenced was naive CD8+ T cells from PBMCs. Sample cell subset or site, as interpreted from the label and publication: CD45RA+CCR7+. This chain joins TRBV7-8 to TRBJ2-7, with TRBD2 identical over 10 junction bases. The sequence was obtained from a man between 18 and 35 years old in good health. Some clones in this sample may be carry-over from other donors' samples. DNA sequence: TGTGCCAGCAGCACTCTAGCGGGAGAAACCTACGAGCAGTACTTC. Its protein product is CASSTLAGETYEQYF.